This T cell receptor beta chain was identified during a study of low-dose radiotherapy and immunotherapy resistance in tumors. TRAV- and TRBV-specific primers, spanning alpha and beta chains, primed first-strand cDNA. With a V-primer adapter and a constant-region primer, TCRs were amplified for about 20 PCR cycles. TCRdb re-derived calls from the reads in MiXCR, one entry per CDR3 protein. The sample yields around 83,000 distinct CDR3 sequences, 15% to 20% seen once. This clonotype was seen repeatedly, ten times or more. The time point was: before trial treatment. Germline assignment: CDR1 SNHLY and CDR2 FYNNEI. With 1 base removed from V and 0 bases from J, the gap between germline ends came to 7 bases. CDR3 length: 14 amino acids.

This clonotype was sampled from a male donor with prostate cancer. Sequencing was performed on PBMCs, taken before treatment. The chain uses TRBV2 and TRBJ2-7; D is uncertain. CDR3 loop: CASSEGPGSYEQYF. Here the CDR3 DNA reads TGTGCCAGCAGTGAAGGCCCGGGCTCCTACGAGCAGTACTTC.